This T cell receptor beta chain came from a study of human T cells and chemical hapten exposure (dated by TCRdb to about 2021). Turning to the overall study: Libraries were pooled for sequencing, and per-sample TCR yields varied mainly because of small differences in library volumes within the pool. Peripheral blood TCR repertoire changes were tracked in vivo in alopecia patients during primary and secondary sensitization to the hapten diphenylcyclopropenone (DPC). For every blood RNA sample, sequencing covered both the TCR alpha and TCR beta chains.

Libraries came from RACE. The instrument was a NextSeq 500. Library preparation attached unique molecular identifiers to individual cDNA molecules for quantitative, reproducible TCR counting. In the original analysis: The median number of TCRs per sample was 85,000 to 100,000, ranging from about 20,000 to 750,000. V, J and CDR3 annotation of the TCR reads was performed with the Decombinator software suite. For PS versus PT1 abundance plots, all samples were subsampled to the same number of TCRs (28,000). Expanded TCRs were defined as absent before sensitization and observed at least eight times at the 2-week time point. TCRdb handled the public reads itself, with Q25 trimming in fastp and clone calling in MiXCR, and kept productive beta chains. Every distinct CDR3 protein forms one entry, paired with its most common genes and DNA. The V and J calls come from TCRdb's annotation, not from the publication. This sample lists roughly 100,000 distinct CDR3 sequences; approximately 8.2% were detected once. The ten largest clonotypes hold approximately 2.8% of the sample.

The time point label of this sample denotes: healthy volunteer bleed at 2 weeks. Total RNA was isolated from unfractionated whole blood collected in Tempus Blood RNA tubes. As TCR sequencing controls, about 5 healthy volunteers were used, with blood taken at day 0, 2 weeks and 6 weeks. Points the paper makes about the study in general: The number of TCRs above 1 in 1000 frequency did not change with DPC sensitization; there was no evidence of global repertoire structure alterations. Repeated subsampling changed both the strength of the expansion versus patch-test correlation and the threshold at which the correlation became significant.

This clonotype occurred a few times. Its antigen target is currently unknown. It has no much larger one-base neighbor in the sample; base qualities were not kept. Sequences MNHNS (CDR1) and SASEGT (CDR2) are obtained from the germline V gene. V is clipped by 7 bases and J by 4 bases, and the sequence between their germline boundaries is 23 bases long. The CDR3 covers 16 residues, taking in both the cysteine and the phenylalanine. The sequence is cut down to CDR3 DNA, 48 bases in frame from base 1. The chain uses TRBV6-1 and TRBJ2-7; TRBD2 is possibly the D segment (6 matching bases). Material: whole blood. The sequence came from a female donor in good health. Some clones in this sample may be carry-over from other donors' samples. DNA sequence: TGTGCCAGCAAGGGTGTTCTCGGGACTGCTTTATACGAGCAGTACTTC. Its protein reads: CASKGVLGTALYEQYF.